This TCR beta chain was profiled in a study of regulatory T cells. Overall study findings and caveats: Hydrophobic residues at CDR3 positions 6 and 7 were enriched in conventional CD4+ T cells of CD3G-deficient patients.

Primers: 52 TRBV forward and 13 TRBJ reverse. Produced via immunoSEQ multiplex PCR; TCRdb's table is partial and in-frame only. The data show 32,000 or so clones, 80% to 95% seen once. To note about this clone: No antigen is known for it.

A couple of CD3G-deficient patients had more severe autoimmunity; all had some. Patients, 2 to 39 years old, had expanded memory T-cell proportions. Regulatory (CD25-high CD127-low) and conventional (CD25-low CD127-high) CD4+ T cells were sorted separately. Sequenced sample: conventional CD4+ T cells sorted from blood. The clonotype originates from a person aged 18 to 30 with CD3G deficiency.

The CDR3 DNA follows: TGTGCCAGCAGGACAGGGCACGGCTACACCTTC. Translated, it gives CASRTGHGYTF. The genes are TRBV6-6 and TRBJ1-2; TRBD1 matches 7 bases. Germline V lookup: CDR1 MNHNY, CDR2 SVGAGI (reference sequence). V lost 6 bases to trimming and J lost 8 bases; unmatched junction nucleotides: 3. This CDR3 spans 11 amino acids.